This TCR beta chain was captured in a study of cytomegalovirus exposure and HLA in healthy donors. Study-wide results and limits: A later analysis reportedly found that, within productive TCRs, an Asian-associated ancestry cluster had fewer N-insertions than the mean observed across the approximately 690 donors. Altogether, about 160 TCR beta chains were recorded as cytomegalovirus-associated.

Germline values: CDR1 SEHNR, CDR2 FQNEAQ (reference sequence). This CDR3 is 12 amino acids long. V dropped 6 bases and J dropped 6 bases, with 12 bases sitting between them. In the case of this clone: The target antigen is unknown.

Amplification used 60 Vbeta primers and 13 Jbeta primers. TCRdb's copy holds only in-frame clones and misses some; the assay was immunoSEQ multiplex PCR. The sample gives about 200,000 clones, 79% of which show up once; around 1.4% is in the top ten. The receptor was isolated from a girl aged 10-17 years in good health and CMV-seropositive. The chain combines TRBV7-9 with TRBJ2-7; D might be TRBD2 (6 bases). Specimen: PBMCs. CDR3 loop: CASRNGGSEQYF. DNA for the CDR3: TGTGCCAGCAGAAACGGGGGTAGCGAGCAGTACTTC.